The 24 T cell receptor beta chains given below trace back to one sample, sequenced in a study of T cell changes during pregnancy in multiple sclerosis. TCRdb's table, derived via immunoSEQ multiplex PCR, lists solely in-frame clones and lacks some. The data show 40,000 to 50,000 clones, with 91% seen just once and 10% to 13% held by the top ten. The material was CD8+ T cells from peripheral blood mononuclear cells, obtained after pregnancy. The source of these receptors is a female donor with multiple sclerosis, enrolled in a pregnancy study.

This clone was detected only a few times. DNA for the CDR3: TGTGCCAGCACCCCCGGACAGGGGGAAGCTCAGCCCCAGCATTTT. This translates into CASTPGQGEAQPQHF. The rearrangement joins TRBV6-1 to TRBJ1-5, with TRBD1 identical over 10 bases. Looked up from germline, CDR1 is MNHNS and CDR2 is SASEGT. CDR3 size: 15 residues. V was clipped by 7 bases and J by 6 bases; unmatched bases: 9.

The chain has TRBV5-6 and TRBJ2-3, with D perhaps matching TRBD1 (6 bases). Trimming took 7 bases from V and 4 from J, leaving 13 bases between them. Germline-derived CDR1 and CDR2 are SGHDT and YYEEEE. CDR3 length: 13 amino acids. The DNA of the CDR3 is TGTGCCAGCGAAGGGGGTAGCCCAGATACGCAGTATTTT. This encodes CASEGGSPDTQYF.

J is TRBJ1-1 and V is TRBV9, with 12 positions matching TRBD1. Unmatched junction bases numbered 6, after V lost 3 bases and J lost 3 bases. Germline lookup yields CDR1 SGDLS and CDR2 YYNGEE. The CDR3 contains 16 residues. The CDR3 spells CASSAGTGGAYTEAFF. CDR3 in DNA: TGTGCCAGCAGCGCGGGGACAGGGGGCGCGTACACTGAAGCTTTCTTT.

V usage is TRBV7-6 and J usage is TRBJ2-3, with a possible D match to TRBD1 (7 bases). The germline gives CDR1 SGHVS, CDR2 FNYEAQ. There are 16 residues in the CDR3. Trimming took 0 bases from V and 2 from J, leaving 12 bases between them. CDR3 nucleotide sequence: TGTGCCAGCAGCTTAGCCGGAGGGACAGCCACAGATACGCAGTATTTT. It yields the protein CASSLAGGTATDTQYF.

The chain is built from TRBV19 and TRBJ2-1, with 8 bases identical to TRBD1. J lost 7 bases, V lost 6 bases, and 5 bases had no gene match. From germline, CDR1 is LNHDA and CDR2 SQIVND (reference sequence). CDR3 length: 13 residues. CDR3 in amino acids: CASSPDRANEQFF. In DNA form, the CDR3 reads TGTGCCAGTAGCCCGGACAGGGCGAATGAGCAGTTCTTC.

The chain carries TRBV11-1 and TRBJ2-2; 7 positions match TRBD2. The J segment lost 1 base and the V segment lost 1 base, leaving 0 bases of the junction unmatched. CDR1 is SGHAT and CDR2 is FQDESV in the germline V gene (reference sequence). The CDR3 is 15 amino acids. The CDR3 sequence is CASSLVAGNTGELFF. The DNA for the CDR3 is TGTGCCAGCAGCTTAGTAGCGGGGAACACCGGGGAGCTGTTTTTT. Filled out from reference TRBV11-1 and TRBJ2-2, the complete variable domain reads EAEVAQSPRYKITEKSQAVAFWCDPISGHATLYWYRQILGQGPELLVQFQDESVVDDSQLPKDRFSAERLKGVDSTLKIQPAELGDSAMYLCASSLVAGNTGELFFGEGSRLTVL.

This chain joins TRBV27 and TRBJ2-2, with TRBD1 as a possible D gene (6 bases). V lost 2 bases and J lost 3, with 7 bases in between. The CDR3 is made up of 14 amino acids. Germline values: CDR1 MNHEY, CDR2 SMNVEV (reference sequence). CDR3 loop: CASSLAGDTGELFF. The CDR3, as DNA: TGTGCCAGCAGTTTAGCAGGGGACACCGGGGAGCTGTTTTTT.

The V and J genes are TRBV5-4 and TRBJ1-1; TRBD1 matches 7 bases. The CDR3 has 14 amino acids. CDR1 and CDR2 (germline): SGHNT, YYREEE (reference sequence). Trimming at V came to 3 bases and at J to 3 bases, leaving 5 bases not matched to a gene. CDR3 region: CASSSGQVDTEAFF. DNA for the CDR3: TGTGCCAGCAGCTCCGGACAGGTGGACACTGAAGCTTTCTTT.

The chain uses TRBV5-6 and TRBJ2-4, with D perhaps TRBD2 (6 bases). Germline assignment: CDR1 SGHDT and CDR2 YYEEEE. V dropped 4 bases and J dropped 10 bases, with 18 bases sitting between them. The CDR3 is 14 residues long. The CDR3 bases are TGTGCCAGCAGCCACGACTGGGGAGGTGGGATTCAGTACTTC. Translated: CASSHDWGGGIQYF.

The CDR3 loop reads CASSTGQLNEKLFF. CDR3 sequence (DNA): TGTGCCAGCAGTACGGGACAGTTAAATGAAAAACTGTTTTTT. The V gene is TRBV2, the J gene TRBJ1-4; TRBD1 matches 7 bases. The CDR3 consists of 14 residues. Germline V gene lookup returns CDR1 SNHLY and CDR2 FYNNEI. Unmatched junction bases numbered 5, after V lost 5 bases and J lost 5 bases.

This clone was picked up one time. The rearrangement links TRBV6-4 to TRBJ2-1, with 7 bases that match TRBD2. Germline V gene data show CDR1 as MRHNA and CDR2 as SNTAGT. V shed 3 bases and J 6 bases; nucleotides not matched to a gene: 8. The CDR3 consists of 15 residues. The CDR3 DNA reads as TGTGCCAGCAGTGAGGGATCTAGCGGACCCAATGAGCAGTTCTTC. Protein sequence: CASSEGSSGPNEQFF.

This clone showed up just once. The rearrangement uses TRBV5-1 and TRBJ1-1; 8 bases align to TRBD1. This CDR3 region has 15 residues. The J segment lost 4 bases and the V segment lost 3 bases, leaving 8 bases of the junction unmatched. CDR1 and CDR2 (germline): SGHRS, YFSETQ. The CDR3 DNA sequence: TGCGCCAGCAGCTCTCCCGACAGGGGCCTCACTGAAGCTTTCTTT. Residues: CASSSPDRGLTEAFF.

Sample share makes this clone medium-sized (0.01 to 0.1%). The chain carries TRBV7-9 and TRBJ1-5; D not certain. The germline gives CDR1 SEHNR, CDR2 FQNEAQ (reference sequence). Trimming pared 4 bases from V and 2 bases from J, leaving 12 bases between. CDR3 length equals 15 residues. CDR3 loop: CASSSTASGNQPQHF. The CDR3 DNA reads as TGTGCCAGCAGCTCAACAGCAAGTGGCAATCAGCCCCAGCATTTT.

The chain joins TRBV5-1 to TRBJ2-7, with 7 bases fitting TRBD2. CDR3 length: 15 residues. Looked up from germline, CDR1 is SGHRS and CDR2 is YFSETQ. V lost 0 bases and J lost 2; bases outside the gene matches: 5. The CDR3 coding sequence is TGCGCCAGCAGCTTGGAGGGACTAATAACCTACGAGCAGTACTTC. It translates to CASSLEGLITYEQYF.

This clone was counted between two and nine times. The chain carries TRBV4-1 and TRBJ1-2; 8 bases fit TRBD1. Germline lookup yields CDR1 MGHRA and CDR2 YSYEKL. The CDR3 spans 12 residues. Trimming took 3 bases from V and 7 from J; bases not matched to a gene: 1. CDR3 in DNA: TGCGCCAGCAGCCAGGGGACAGGTGGCTACACCTTC. Its translation is CASSQGTGGYTF.

The chain couples TRBV5-1 to TRBJ2-1; D possibly corresponds to TRBD1 (6 bases). Germline V CDR1 and CDR2: SGHRS, YFSETQ. This CDR3 comprises 13 residues. The V end lost 0 bases, the J end lost 6 bases, and 7 bases lay between the germline ends. The CDR3 coding sequence is TGCGCCAGCAGCTTGGGCAGGGGCAATGAGCAGTTCTTC. Translated: CASSLGRGNEQFF.

The J gene is TRBJ2-1, the V gene TRBV6-4, with 14 bases lining up with TRBD2. V shed 3 bases, J shed 12 bases, and the junction held 16 bases outside the gene matches. Germline V gives CDR1 MRHNA, CDR2 SNTAGT. This CDR3 comprises 18 residues. CDR3: CASSESGTSGGSLYGQFF. As DNA, the CDR3 is TGTGCCAGCAGTGAATCCGGGACTAGCGGGGGTTCCCTCTATGGGCAGTTCTTC.

This chain joins TRBV19 and TRBJ1-4; the D gene is possibly TRBD1 (5 bases). The V end was cut by 7 bases, the J end by 6 bases, with 18 bases between. The CDR3 contains 15 residues. Germline CDR1 reads LNHDA; CDR2 reads SQIVND (reference sequence). The CDR3 DNA sequence: TGTGCCAGTACAAATGGACCGGGGGAGGATGAAAAACTGTTTTTT. As protein: CASTNGPGEDEKLFF. The complete variable domain, with remaining parts taken from reference TRBV19 and TRBJ1-4, reads DGGITQSPKYLFRKEGQNVTLSCEQNLNHDAMYWYRQDPGQGLRLIYYSQIVNDFQKGDIAEGYSVSREKKESFPLTVTSAQKNPTAFYLCASTNGPGEDEKLFFGSGTQLSVL.

The V gene is TRBV27, the J gene TRBJ1-2, with TRBD1 as a possible D gene (6 bases). CDR1 MNHEY and CDR2 SMNVEV come from the germline V gene (reference sequence). Trimming stripped 8 bases from V and 1 base from J, with 17 bases between. This CDR3 has 15 amino acids. The CDR3 DNA reads TGTGCCAGCGGATGGGGGCAGGGCGTTAACTATGGCTACACCTTC. Its translation: CASGWGQGVNYGYTF.

The chain uses TRBV13 and TRBJ2-5; 8 bases are shared with TRBD1. This CDR3 is built from 17 residues. Germline assignment: CDR1 PRHDT and CDR2 FYEKMQ (reference sequence). V dropped 1 base and J dropped 2; count of bases not matched to a gene: 9. The CDR3: CASSLESGQEMQETQYF. The CDR3, as DNA: TGTGCCAGCAGCTTAGAATCGGGACAGGAGATGCAAGAGACCCAGTACTTC. Together with reference TRBV13 and TRBJ2-5, the CDR3 gives the full variable domain: AAGVIQSPRHLIKEKRETATLKCYPIPRHDTVYWYQQGPGQDPQFLISFYEKMQSDKGSIPDRFSAQQFSDYHSELNMSSLELGDSALYFCASSLESGQEMQETQYFGPGTRLLVL.

A word on this clone: One junction end does not reproduce the germline sequence, and a read error may be involved. Written as DNA, the CDR3 is TGTGCTAGCAGCTTATCTAGCGGGGGGGCCGGGGGAGAGACCCAGTACTTC. This sequence encodes CASSLSSGGAGGETQYF. The chain uses TRBV7-7 and TRBJ2-5; 12 bases align to TRBD2. The CDR3 contains 17 residues. Germline CDR1 SSHAT, CDR2 FNYEAQ (reference sequence).

The chain has TRBV15 and TRBJ2-7, with D possibly TRBD2 on 5 matching bases. In germline, CDR1 is LNHNV, CDR2 YYDKDF (reference sequence). Trimming took off 1 base at V and 7 bases at J, with 17 bases between the two ends. The CDR3 spans 15 residues. The CDR3 reads CATSRVVGRGREQYF. Written as DNA, the CDR3 is TGTGCCACCAGCAGAGTGGTCGGCCGAGGGCGGGAGCAGTACTTC.

The table lists this clone with a count of one. This chain uses TRBV9 with TRBJ2-5, with D perhaps TRBD2 (5 bases). Trimming removed 2 bases at V and 1 base at J, with 9 bases between. Germline V CDR1 and CDR2: SGDLS, YYNGEE. The CDR3 length is 14 residues. The CDR3 DNA follows: TGTGCCAGCAGCGTCCCCGGGATCCAAGAGACCCAGTACTTC. Protein sequence: CASSVPGIQETQYF.

The chain couples TRBV29-1 to TRBJ2-1; 10 bases map to TRBD1. CDR3 length: 14 residues. Germline loops: CDR1 SQVTM, CDR2 ANQGSEA. The V gene end was trimmed by 0 bases and the J gene end by 9 bases; junction bases not matched to a gene: 5. This CDR3 reads CSVEDQGQGGEQFF. In nucleotides, the CDR3 is TGCAGCGTTGAAGATCAAGGACAGGGGGGTGAGCAGTTCTTC.